Given below is one T cell receptor beta chain in context. Authors' methods: Estimation of nucleated cell counts relied on the amplification of reference gene primers. Clones were sequenced by immunoSEQ multiplex PCR, and TCRdb holds only the in-frame ones, with some missing. Clone size and V and J calls were adopted from that table, with D and trimming inferred from the DNA. Of 410,000 or so clones in the sample, around 91% were seen once. While infection was still active, Seattle patients were enrolled and then followed longitudinally. The data stem from a study of blood T cell repertoires in COVID-19. Overall study: Acute and convalescent COVID-19 samples came from the United States, Italy and Spain.

The V end lost 4 bases, the J end lost 4 bases, and 14 bases lay between the germline ends. Germline assignment: CDR1 MNHNS and CDR2 SASEGT. The CDR3 is 15 residues long. The sequence was obtained from a woman aged 40-49 years with COVID-19, enrolled during active disease. The sequencing sample was made of peripheral blood. This rearrangement joins TRBV6-1 to TRBJ2-1; D may be TRBD1 (7 bases). CDR3 amino acids: CASSGAAGGYNEQFF. CDR3 nucleotides: TGTGCCAGCAGTGGAGCGGCAGGGGGGTACAATGAGCAGTTCTTC.